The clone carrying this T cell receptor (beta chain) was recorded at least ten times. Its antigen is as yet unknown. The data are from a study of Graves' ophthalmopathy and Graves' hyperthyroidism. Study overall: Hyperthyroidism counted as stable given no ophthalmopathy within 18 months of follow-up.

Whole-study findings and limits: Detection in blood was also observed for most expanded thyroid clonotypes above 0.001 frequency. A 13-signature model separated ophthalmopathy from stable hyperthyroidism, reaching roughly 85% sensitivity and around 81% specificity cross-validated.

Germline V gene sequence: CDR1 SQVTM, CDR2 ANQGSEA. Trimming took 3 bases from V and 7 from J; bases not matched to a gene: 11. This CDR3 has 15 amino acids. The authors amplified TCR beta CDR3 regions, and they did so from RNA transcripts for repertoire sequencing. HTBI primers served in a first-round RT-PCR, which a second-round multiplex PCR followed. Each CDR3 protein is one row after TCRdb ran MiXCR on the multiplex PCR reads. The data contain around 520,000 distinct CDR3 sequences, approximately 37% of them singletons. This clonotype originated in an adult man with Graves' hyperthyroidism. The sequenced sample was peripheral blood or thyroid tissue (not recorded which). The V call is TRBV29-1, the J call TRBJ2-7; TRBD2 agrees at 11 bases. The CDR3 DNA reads TGCAGCGTTGAGGGTTTACTAGCGGGAGTTGGTGAGCAGTACTTC. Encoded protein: CSVEGLLAGVGEQYF.